This T cell receptor beta chain is from a study of cytomegalovirus exposure and HLA in healthy donors. The primer mix had 60 Vbeta and 13 Jbeta primers. Only in-frame clones appear in the TCRdb table, and some are missing; sequencing was by immunoSEQ multiplex PCR. The table lists over 200,000 clones, over 80% of them singletons, with around 5% in the top ten. V lost 1 base and J lost 4; bases outside the gene matches: 5. The CDR3 has 14 amino acids. Germline loops: CDR1 SQVTM, CDR2 ANQGSEA. The specimen sequenced was PBMCs. The chain uses TRBV29-1 and TRBJ1-2; 8 bases map to TRBD1. The TCR was taken from a woman aged 40 to 49 in good health and CMV-seropositive. The CDR3 DNA reads TGCAGCGTTGAAGGGGACAGGCGACCCTATGGCTACACCTTC. Protein sequence: CSVEGDRRPYGYTF.